Listed below are T cell receptor beta chains from one sample, sequenced in a study of B cell selection in AIRE deficiency. The data were produced by immunoSEQ multiplex PCR, yet TCRdb's version contains in-frame clones alone and is incomplete. The data show around 20,000 clones, about 94% seen once. Sequencing used Tregs sorted from PBMCs. These receptors all come from a human donor with AIRE deficiency. Both conserved end residues are part of each CDR3.

TRBJ2-3 TRBV6-4 CASSGGGITDTQYF
TRBJ2-5 TRBV20-1 CSAYRRETQYF
TRBJ2-6 TRBV28 CASSRGGFGANVLTF
TRBJ2-7 TRBV28 CASSFKGGSYEQYF
TRBJ2-7 TRBV6-5 CASAERTSGSYEQYF
TRBJ2-6 TRBV4-2 CASSQPSLGAGANVLTF
TRBJ1-2 TRBV28 CASESGGRWDGYTF
TRBJ2-1 TRBV5-4 CASSVRGGSYNEQFF
TRBJ1-1 TRBV4-2 CASSPRDRGFYEAFF
TRBJ2-1 TRBV9 CASSVGIASYNEQFF
TRBJ2-1 TRBV5-8 CASSVGVSGYNEQFF
TRBJ1-5 TRBV28 CASSLTEKYQPQHF
TRBJ2-7 TRBV4-1 CASSPEGASYEQYF
TRBJ2-5 TRBV11-3 CASSLEAGTQYF
TRBJ2-3 TRBV7-2 CASSFRDRVATDTQYF
TRBJ2-7 TRBV6-5 CASSYSRDSYSYEQYF
TRBJ2-5 TRBV5-8 CASSPTLTETQYF
TRBJ2-7 TRBV30 CAWRGEREGINSYEQYF
TRBJ1-1 TRBV10-3 CAIKSGTANTEAFF
TRBJ1-5 TRBV9 CASSEYRGGGNQPQHF
TRBJ2-1 TRBV29-1 CSVDQDYSYNEQFF
TRBJ2-3 TRBV12-2 CASRLAWERGRASDSTDTQYF
TRBJ1-2 TRBV28 CASSPGLSYGYTF
TRBJ2-3 TRBV6-1 CASSRTSGTTDTQYF
TRBJ2-5 TRBV6-1 CASSEDRLKETQYF
TRBJ1-1 TRBV2 CASSWGGVRATEAFF
TRBJ2-5 TRBV11-3 CASSFGRGRGRGDQETQYF
TRBJ1-1 TRBV30 CAWSVINRADTEAFF
TRBJ1-2 TRBV28 CASSKKTGAGGYTF
. TRBV5-1 CASRPVSTGTSGRPYEQYF
TRBJ2-5 TRBV5-8 CASSRWGVAEVQETQYF
TRBJ2-1 TRBV19 CASSPTHSQLSVAEQFF
TRBJ2-1 TRBV14 CASSQTVEQFF
TRBJ2-1 TRBV18 CASSSISGGEQFF
TRBJ1-3 TRBV30 CAWSADSGNTIYF
TRBJ2-7 TRBV27 CASSLSGQSSYEQYF
TRBJ1-6 TRBV30 CAWSVGVRSPLHF
TRBJ1-1 TRBV28 CASSSEGGGIRNTEAFF
TRBJ1-2 TRBV9 CASSRDRGMGGYTF
TRBJ1-1 TRBV29-1 CSVDVGGAEAFF
TRBJ2-3 TRBV27 CASSLKVPDSRTDTQYF
TRBJ1-2 TRBV11-2 CASSLNQGGAGTF
TRBJ2-3 TRBV11-2 CASSTRGRTDTQYF
TRBJ2-1 TRBV7-9 CASSGGRSYNEQFF
TRBJ1-4 TRBV6-5 CASRNREKLFF
TRBJ1-1 TRBV5-1 CASSLHVGLGTEAFF
TRBJ2-3 TRBV4-2 CASSQVFGAADTQYF
TRBJ2-5 TRBV28 CASRPGTSGRETQYF
TRBJ2-7 TRBV10-3 CATKSRGVDEQYF
TRBJ2-5 TRBV18 CASSYRGGFQETQYF
TRBJ2-3 TRBV7-6 CASSLFFGRPDTQYF
TRBJ2-3 TRBV5-4 CASSLADTQYF
TRBJ1-3 TRBV6-1 CASGAGVISGNTIYF
TRBJ1-1 TRBV18 CASSLQGNTEAFF
TRBJ2-1 TRBV9 CASTPRLADPSSYNEQFF